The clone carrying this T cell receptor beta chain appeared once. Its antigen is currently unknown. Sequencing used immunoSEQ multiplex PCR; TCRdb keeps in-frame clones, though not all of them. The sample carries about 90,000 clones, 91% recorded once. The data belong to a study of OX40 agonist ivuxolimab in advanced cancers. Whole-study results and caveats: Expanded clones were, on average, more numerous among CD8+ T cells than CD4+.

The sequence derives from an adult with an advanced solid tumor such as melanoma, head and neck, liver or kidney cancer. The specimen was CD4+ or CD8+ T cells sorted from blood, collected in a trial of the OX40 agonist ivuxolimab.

CDR3 in DNA: TGTGCCAGTAAGCCCGGGGCGCCGAACACCGGGGAGCTGTTTTTT. Its translation: CASKPGAPNTGELFF. The J gene is TRBJ2-2, the V gene TRBV19, with D possibly called TRBD1 or TRBD2 (5 bases each). Trimming pared 7 bases from V and 0 bases from J, leaving 12 bases between. The CDR3 runs to 15 residues. Germline V gene data show CDR1 as LNHDA and CDR2 as SQIVND (reference sequence).